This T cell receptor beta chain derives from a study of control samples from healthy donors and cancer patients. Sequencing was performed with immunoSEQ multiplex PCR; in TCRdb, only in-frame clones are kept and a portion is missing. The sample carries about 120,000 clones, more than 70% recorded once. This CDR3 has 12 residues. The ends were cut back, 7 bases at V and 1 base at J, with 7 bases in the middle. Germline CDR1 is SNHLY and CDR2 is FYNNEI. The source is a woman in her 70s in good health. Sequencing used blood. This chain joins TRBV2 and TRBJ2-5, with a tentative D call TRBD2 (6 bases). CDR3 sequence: CASMGGQETQYF. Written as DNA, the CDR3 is TGTGCCAGCATGGGAGGCCAAGAGACCCAGTACTTC.